This T cell receptor (beta chain) came from a study of blood T cell repertoires in COVID-19. Overall study: Samples came from the United States, Italy and Spain, spanning acute and convalescent COVID-19.

Clones were read by immunoSEQ multiplex PCR, and TCRdb kept only the in-frame ones, dropping some. The table lists over 150,000 clones, approximately 81% of them singletons. Trimming removed 11 bases at V and 2 bases at J, with 16 bases between. The germline gives CDR1 MNHEY, CDR2 SVGAGI. This CDR3 has 15 residues. A Seattle source enrolled patients during active infection and followed them longitudinally. This chain joins TRBV6-5 and TRBJ1-6, with unresolved D. The TCR sequence derives from a woman aged 55-69 years with COVID-19, enrolled during active disease. The sequenced material came from peripheral blood. The chain's CDR3 is CAVPRLGPYNSPLHF. CDR3 in DNA: TGTGCCGTCCCGAGGCTGGGTCCCTATAATTCACCCCTCCACTTT.